A selection of T cell receptor beta chains follows, all from one sample in a study of T cells after posttransplantation cyclophosphamide. TCRdb's table, derived via immunoSEQ multiplex PCR, lists solely in-frame clones and lacks some. The sample shows 20,000 or so clones, around 68% of them seen only once. Material: PBMCs, obtained after an allogeneic stem cell transplant with post-transplant cyclophosphamide. Source of these receptors: a male patient aged 30 to 40 who received an allogeneic stem cell transplant from a related donor, was CMV-positive, and had acute GVHD only. Some T cells here may be from the graft donor. The CDR3 runs from the conserved cysteine through the conserved F or W. The order of the fields is D gene, V gene, J gene, clone size, CDR3 DNA, CDR3 protein. The D gene is left open where the match is weak. Clone size is shown for a subset of rows, as once, few, many or a class of expanded clone.

TRBD2	TRBV5-4	TRBJ2-1	NA	TGTGCCAGCAGCGTGGAACCGAGCGGGGGGGGAGAAAGGGTGTTCTTC	CASSVEPSGGGERVFF
NA	TRBV28	TRBJ1-5	NA	TGTGCCAGCAGAGATCAGGGATCCAATCAGCCCCAGCATTTT	CASRDQGSNQPQHF
NA	TRBV7-9	TRBJ1-1	NA	TGTGCCAGCAGCTTAGGCGGGGGAGCTTTCTTT	CASSLGGGAFF
NA	TRBV30	TRBJ2-7	NA	TGTGCCTGGAGTAATCTAGGCTACGAGCAGTACTTC	CAWSNLGYEQYF
TRBD1	TRBV7-2	TRBJ1-1	NA	TGTGCCAGCAGCTTTGCGTCAGGGGGGACGACTGAAGCTTTCTTT	CASSFASGGTTEAFF
NA	TRBV4-2	TRBJ1-2	NA	TGTGCCAGCAGCCGGGAGACTACTAACTATGGCTACACCTTC	CASSRETTNYGYTF
NA	TRBV7-9	TRBJ2-3	NA	TGTGCCAGCAGCTCCCGCGACAGGATACCCACAGATACGCAGTATTTT	CASSSRDRIPTDTQYF
TRBD1	TRBV6-6	TRBJ1-6	NA	TGTGCCAGCAGTTCGACAGGGCAATCGACCCTCCACTTT	CASSSTGQSTLHF
NA	TRBV20-1	TRBJ2-7	NA	TGCAGTGCTAGCAGGGTGGGCGAGCAGTACTTC	CSASRVGEQYF
NA	TRBV2	TRBJ1-6	NA	TGTGCCAGCAGTGACTCACGTCCTAGCAATTCACCCCTCCACTTT	CASSDSRPSNSPLHF
NA	TRBV2	TRBJ1-5	NA	TGTGCCAGCAGGGGAGGGGGGAGCAATCAGCCCCAGCATTTT	CASRGGGSNQPQHF
NA	TRBV29-1	TRBJ1-2	few	TGCAGCGTTGGGTGGGGGGACTATGGCTACACCTTC	CSVGWGDYGYTF
TRBD1	TRBV15	TRBJ2-7	NA	TGTGCCACCAGCACCGGGACAGGGGGCTCCTACGAGCAGTACTTC	CATSTGTGGSYEQYF
TRBD1	TRBV4-3	TRBJ1-2	large	TGCGCCAGCAGCCAAGATAGGACAGGGCAATATGGCTACACCTTC	CASSQDRTGQYGYTF
TRBD1	TRBV28	TRBJ1-1	once	TGTGCCAGTATTAACCGACAGGGCAACACTGAAGCTTTCTTT	CASINRQGNTEAFF
TRBD2	TRBV4-3	TRBJ2-1	NA	TGCGCCAGCAGCCAAGAATGGGGACGACTAGCGGGTAGCTCCTACAATGAGCAGTTCTTC	CASSQEWGRLAGSSYNEQFF
NA	TRBV6-5	TRBJ2-7	once	TGTGCCAGCAGTTTTACTCCAGGGCGAGACGAGCAGTACTTC	CASSFTPGRDEQYF
TRBD1	TRBV9	TRBJ1-1	NA	TGTGCCAGCAGCGAGGGGAACAGGGGTTTGAACACTGAAGCTTTCTTT	CASSEGNRGLNTEAFF
TRBD2	TRBV4-2	TRBJ2-1	NA	TGTGCCAGCAGCCGGGGACTAGCGGGGGGGCGGGAGCAGTTCTTC	CASSRGLAGGREQFF
NA	TRBV4-1	TRBJ1-3	NA	TGCGCCAGCAGCCAAGCTGCAAGCCGCTCTGGAAACACCATATATTTT	CASSQAASRSGNTIYF
NA	TRBV6-1	TRBJ2-2	NA	TGTGCCAGCAGTGAAACGGGGCAGGGGGGTACCGGGGAGCTGTTTTTT	CASSETGQGGTGELFF
TRBD2	TRBV7-9	TRBJ2-3	once	TGTGCCAGCAGCCAGGGACCTAGCGGCCCTAGCACAGATACGCAGTATTTT	CASSQGPSGPSTDTQYF
NA	TRBV5-1	TRBJ1-1	NA	TGCGCCAGCACCGGACAGTTGAACACTGAAGCTTTCTTT	CASTGQLNTEAFF
TRBD1	TRBV5-1	TRBJ1-5	NA	TGCGCCAGCAGCTTGGGACAGGGTTCAAATCAGCCCCAGCATTTT	CASSLGQGSNQPQHF
TRBD1	TRBV10-3	TRBJ2-3	NA	TGTGCCATAAAGGGACAGGGAAACACAGATACGCAGTATTTT	CAIKGQGNTDTQYF
NA	TRBV5-6	TRBJ2-5	NA	TGTGCCAGCAGCTTTGGCAACCAAGAGACCCAGTACTTC	CASSFGNQETQYF
NA	TRBV30	TRBJ1-6	NA	TGTGCCTGGACAGGGAATTATAATTCACCCCTCCACTTT	CAWTGNYNSPLHF
TRBD1	TRBV19	TRBJ1-2	NA	TGTGCCAGTAGTTACGATGACAGGGGGAGATATGGCTACACCTTC	CASSYDDRGRYGYTF
NA	TRBV11-2	TRBJ2-7	NA	TGTGCCAGCAGCTTGTGGGGGCTCGGGTCCTACGAGCAGTACTTC	CASSLWGLGSYEQYF
TRBD1	TRBV27	TRBJ2-1	NA	TGTGCCAGCAGTGACAGACAGGGGAAATACAATGAGCAGTTCTTC	CASSDRQGKYNEQFF
NA	TRBV7-2	TRBJ2-7	NA	TGTGCCAGCAGCTTACAGGGGTCAGGGAGGGGACCCTCCTACGAGCAGTACTTC	CASSLQGSGRGPSYEQYF
NA	TRBV7-2	TRBJ1-6	NA	TGTGCCAGCAGCAACGCCGGGAGGAATTCACCCCTCCACTTT	CASSNAGRNSPLHF
TRBD2	TRBV6-6	TRBJ2-1	NA	TGTGCCAGCAGTCGCAAAAGCGGGGGGGGCGTGAATGAGCAGTTCTTC	CASSRKSGGGVNEQFF
NA	TRBV28	TRBJ1-1	NA	TGTGCCAGCAGTGGGCCATCGGGGGGGTACACTGAAGCTTTCTTT	CASSGPSGGYTEAFF
NA	TRBV29-1	TRBJ1-1	NA	TGCAGCGTGATAGACAGTTACACTGAAGCTTTCTTT	CSVIDSYTEAFF
TRBD2	TRBV27	TRBJ2-7	NA	TGTGCCAGCAGTCCAGCGGGGGGATCCCTCCCCTACGAGCAGTACTTC	CASSPAGGSLPYEQYF
NA	TRBV9	TRBJ1-2	NA	TGTGCCAGCAGCGTCAATCCCTACGGCTACACCTTC	CASSVNPYGYTF
TRBD1	TRBV4-1	TRBJ1-2	NA	TGCGCCAGCAGCCAAGGGACAGGGTTGGGCTACACCTTC	CASSQGTGLGYTF
TRBD1	TRBV5-6	TRBJ2-5	NA	TGTGCCAGCAGCCCCGGGACAGAAGAGACCCAGTACTTC	CASSPGTEETQYF
TRBD1	TRBV13	TRBJ1-2	NA	TGTGCCAGCAGCTTAAAGGGGGCTGAGCATGGCTACACCTTC	CASSLKGAEHGYTF
TRBD1	TRBV7-9	TRBJ1-1	NA	TGTGCCAGCAGCTCGACAGGGGACCCTGAAGCTTTCTTT	CASSSTGDPEAFF
NA	TRBV7-3	TRBJ2-1	NA	TGTGCCAGCAGCTTACTTGCGGCCAATGAGCAGTTCTTC	CASSLLAANEQFF
NA	TRBV7-2	TRBJ2-3	NA	TGTGCCAGCAGCCACCAGGGCCGGCCGGGGGCAGATACGCAGTATTTT	CASSHQGRPGADTQYF
NA	TRBV14	TRBJ1-2	NA	TGTGCCAGCAGCCCCCGGGGAGGGGGCTATGGCTACACCTTC	CASSPRGGGYGYTF
NA	TRBV7-2	TRBJ2-7	NA	TGTGCCAGCAGTATTGGACTACAGGGGTACGAGCAGTACTTC	CASSIGLQGYEQYF
TRBD1	TRBV27	TRBJ1-1	NA	TGTGCCAGCTGGACAGGGGTGGGCACTGAAGCTTTCTTT	CASWTGVGTEAFF
NA	TRBV9	TRBJ2-5	NA	TGTGCCAGCAGCGTAGAGGGTAGGGGTGAGACCCAGTACTTC	CASSVEGRGETQYF
NA	TRBV19	TRBJ1-1	once	TGTGCCAGTAGCGTGGGAGGGAGAATGGAAGCTTTCTTT	CASSVGGRMEAFF
TRBD1	TRBV13	TRBJ1-1	NA	TGTGCCAGCAGCCCCACACGACAGGGGCTGATGAACACTGAAGCTTTCTTT	CASSPTRQGLMNTEAFF
TRBD1	TRBV7-9	TRBJ2-7	NA	TGTGCCAGCAGCCCGAAGCCCGGGACAGGGAAATACGAGCAGTACTTC	CASSPKPGTGKYEQYF
TRBD1	TRBV5-4	TRBJ2-7	NA	TGTGCCAGCAGCTTAGCCGGGACAGGGTCCTACGAGCAGTACTTC	CASSLAGTGSYEQYF
NA	TRBV4-3	TRBJ2-3	NA	TGCGCCAGCAGCCAAGATCCCGCGGGGGCTCCTTACACAGATACGCAGTATTTT	CASSQDPAGAPYTDTQYF
NA	TRBV7-9	TRBJ2-3	NA	TGTGCCAGCAGGACAGGACCCACAGATACGCAGTATTTT	CASRTGPTDTQYF
NA	TRBV5-4	TRBJ1-3	NA	TGTGCCAGCAGCTTGGCGGGTACGGTACTCTCTGGAAACACCATATATTTT	CASSLAGTVLSGNTIYF